These 10 T cell receptor beta chains were sequenced from one sample in a study of cytomegalovirus exposure and HLA in healthy donors. 60 Vbeta and 13 Jbeta primers were used in PCR. Sequencing was performed with immunoSEQ multiplex PCR; in TCRdb, only in-frame clones are kept and a portion is missing. The sample lists roughly 62,000 clones; approximately 80% were seen once. Sample: PBMCs. These receptors were collected from a woman in her forties in good health and CMV-seropositive.

This chain connects TRBV5-6 to TRBJ1-3; a weak D match, TRBD1 (6 bases). The CDR3 has 16 residues. CDR1 and CDR2 from the germline V gene are SGHDT and YYEEEE. V shed 6 bases and J shed 1 base, with 17 bases lying between them. CDR3 protein: CASNRAQGHSGNTIYF. CDR3 DNA sequence: TGTGCCAGCAACCGAGCACAGGGTCATTCTGGAAACACCATATATTTT.

The chain combines TRBV29-1 with TRBJ2-7; TRBD1 matches at 8 bases. From germline, CDR1 is SQVTM and CDR2 ANQGSEA. This CDR3 is 13 amino acids long. V lost 4 bases and J lost 2; bases outside the gene matches: 4. The CDR3 sequence: CSVGTGSAYEQYF. Here the CDR3 DNA reads TGCAGCGTTGGGACAGGGAGCGCCTACGAGCAGTACTTC.

This CDR3 reads CASSLGVGSLDEAFF. In DNA, the CDR3 is TGTGCCAGCAGCTTAGGGGTGGGGAGTCTCGATGAAGCTTTCTTT. The rearrangement links TRBV7-9 to TRBJ1-1; D is unclear. CDR1 and CDR2 (germline): SEHNR, FQNEAQ (reference sequence). The CDR3 has 15 residues. Trimming pared 1 base from V and 7 bases from J, leaving 16 bases between.

This chain joins TRBV10-3 and TRBJ2-7; TRBD1 is a possible D gene (5 bases). Trimming pared 5 bases from V and 2 bases from J, leaving 10 bases between. The CDR3 length is 13 residues. The V gene's germline CDR1 is ENHRY and CDR2 SYGVKD. The CDR3 nucleotides read TGTGCCATCAGTCAGGGATCCCCCTACGAGCAGTACTTC. As protein: CAISQGSPYEQYF.

The genes are TRBV5-1 and TRBJ1-2; maybe TRBD1 (6 bases). Germline-derived CDR1 and CDR2 are SGHRS and YFSETQ. The ends were cut back, 4 bases at V and 5 bases at J, with 15 bases in the middle. The CDR3 has 14 amino acids. In DNA, the CDR3 is TGCGCCAGCAGCCCGGCACCGGGACATTATGGCTACACCTTC. This encodes CASSPAPGHYGYTF.

This chain links TRBV18 with TRBJ2-1; 7 bases map to TRBD2. The J segment lost 9 bases and the V segment lost 1 base, leaving 15 bases of the junction unmatched. Germline CDR1 reads KGHSH; CDR2 reads LQKENI. The CDR3 is made up of 17 amino acids. The CDR3 region has the DNA TGTGCCAGCTCACCACAACGGACTAGAGGGCTTCAGAGTGAGCAGTTCTTC. Its translation is CASSPQRTRGLQSEQFF.

As DNA, the CDR3 is TGCGCCAGCAGCCAGGGCCAGTACACTGAAGCTTTCTTT. Translating it yields CASSQGQYTEAFF. The rearrangement links TRBV4-1 to TRBJ1-1; D call uncertain. The germline V and J ends were trimmed by 3 bases and 3 bases, with 8 bases remaining between them. Germline V gives CDR1 MGHRA, CDR2 YSYEKL. The CDR3 runs 13 residues.

The rearrangement uses TRBV11-3 and TRBJ2-3, with 14 positions matching TRBD2. The CDR3 sequence is 17 residues long. V was clipped by 5 bases and J by 2 bases; unmatched bases: 6. Germline CDR1 and CDR2: SGHNT and YENEEA. The CDR3 is CASSPGLAGGFTDTQYF. The CDR3 region has the DNA TGTGCCAGCAGCCCCGGACTAGCGGGGGGTTTCACAGATACGCAGTATTTT.

This clone came up a few times. The rearrangement uses TRBV2 and TRBJ1-3, with D tentatively TRBD1 (5 bases). Trimming took off 3 bases at V and 4 bases at J, with 10 bases between the two ends. Per the germline V gene, CDR1 is SNHLY and CDR2 is FYNNEI. The CDR3 has 14 amino acids. The DNA for the CDR3 is TGTGCCAGCAGTGACAGGGTGTTGGGAAACACCATATATTTT. Protein: CASSDRVLGNTIYF. Filled out from reference TRBV2 and TRBJ1-3, the complete variable domain reads EPEVTQTPSHQVTQMGQEVILRCVPISNHLYFYWYRQILGQKVEFLVSFYNNEISEKSEIFDDQFSVERPDGSNFTLKIRSTKLEDSAMYFCASSDRVLGNTIYFGEGSWLTVV.

The V gene is TRBV6-1, the J gene TRBJ1-3; D ambiguous. CDR3 length equals 15 residues. CDR1 MNHNS and CDR2 SASEGT come from the germline V gene. Trimming pared 6 bases from V and 0 bases from J, leaving 12 bases between. The CDR3 DNA follows: TGTGCCAGCAGACCTAGGTTACTCTCTGGAAACACCATATATTTT. Translated: CASRPRLLSGNTIYF.